One sample yielded the 6 T cell receptor beta chains listed below, sequenced in a study of blood T cell repertoires in COVID-19. The assay was immunoSEQ multiplex PCR, and TCRdb's table has in-frame clones only and misses some. The sample has about 290,000 clones; around nine tenths are singletons. The sample consisted of peripheral blood. All receptors come from a woman aged 30 to 39 with COVID-19, enrolled during active disease.

The rearrangement uses TRBV29-1 and TRBJ2-1; a weak D match, TRBD1 (5 bases). The germline gives CDR1 SQVTM, CDR2 ANQGSEA. This CDR3 region has 12 residues. V was pared by 7 bases and J by 7 bases, with 14 bases between. CDR3 amino acids: CSAPQGRNEQFF. In nucleotides, the CDR3 is TGCAGCGCCCCCCAGGGCAGGAATGAGCAGTTCTTC.

In the case of this clone: One end of the junction is discordant with germline, which a read error may explain. This chain uses TRBV7-2 with TRBJ2-5; D is possibly TRBD2 (6 bases). The CDR3 has 13 residues. The germline V gene encodes CDR1 SGHTA and CDR2 FQGNSA. CDR3 sequence reads: CASSSLWGESQYF. For the CDR3, the DNA is TGTGCCAGCAGCTCCCTCTGGGGGGAGAGCCAGTACTTC.

In DNA, the CDR3 is TGTGCCACCAGCGTCGGACAGGGGGCAACTAACTATGGCTACACCTTC. Its translation is CATSVGQGATNYGYTF. The chain is built from TRBV15 and TRBJ1-2; 11 nucleotides line up with TRBD1. The CDR3 spans 16 residues. The junction had 5 bases not matched to a gene; V was cut back by 5 bases and J by 0 bases. Germline V gives CDR1 LNHNV, CDR2 YYDKDF (reference sequence).

The DNA of the CDR3 is TGTGCCTGGAGTATTGGGGGGGATTTTGAAGCTTTCTTT. Translated: CAWSIGGDFEAFF. The V gene is TRBV30, the J gene TRBJ1-1, with D possibly being TRBD1 (5 bases). The V end lost 2 bases, the J end lost 7 bases, and 14 bases lay between the germline ends. This CDR3 region has 13 residues. The germline CDR1 and CDR2 sequences are GTSNPN and SVGIG (reference sequence).

V and J are TRBV18 and TRBJ2-2, with D perhaps matching TRBD1 (6 bases). Germline CDR1 and CDR2: KGHSH and LQKENI. The CDR3 length is 15 residues. Trimming removed 1 base from V and 4 bases from J, with 10 bases in between. CDR3 nucleotide sequence: TGTGCCAGCTCACCACAGCAGGGGAGCACCGGGGAGCTGTTTTTT. This encodes CASSPQQGSTGELFF.

J is TRBJ2-5 and V is TRBV5-6, with 10 bases aligning to TRBD2. The germline gives CDR1 SGHDT, CDR2 YYEEEE. Trimming took 0 bases from V and 1 from J; bases not matched to a gene: 3. The CDR3 is made up of 16 amino acids. The chain's CDR3 is CASSLGLAGGQETQYF. CDR3 DNA: TGTGCCAGCAGCTTGGGGTTAGCGGGGGGCCAAGAGACCCAGTACTTC.